These 18 T cell receptor beta chains came from one sample sequenced in a study of CD8+CD57+ T cells in acquired aplastic anemia. All patients picked for sequencing had shown, by flow cytometry, an expansion of CD8+CD57+ cells. The use of genomic DNA as template underpinned the TCR beta VDJ and CDR3 profiling. TCRdb reanalysed the reads using MiXCR and keeps one entry per CDR3 protein. Here the sample spans around 170,000 distinct CDR3 sequences, roughly half being singletons. Input material: sorted CD4+, CD8+, or CD8+CD57+ T cells (not recorded which) from PBMCs. These receptor sequences come from a human donor with aplastic anemia.

This clonotype was detected ten times or more. This chain links TRBV19 with TRBJ2-2; D gene ambiguous. V gave up 6 bases and J gave up 0 bases, with 11 bases separating them. The CDR3 is 15 amino acids. Per germline, CDR1 LNHDA and CDR2 SQIVND (reference sequence). As DNA, the CDR3 is TGTGCCAGTAGGGTCGTACTACCGAACACCGGGGAGCTGTTTTTT. It translates to CASRVVLPNTGELFF.

This clonotype was picked up a small number of times. A much more abundant neighbour one base away suggests this may be a read error. The genes are TRBV12-3 or TRBV12-4 and TRBJ2-7, with a weak D call TRBD2 (6 bases). The V and J ends lost 4 bases and 2 bases respectively, with 9 bases between them. The CDR3 is 13 residues long. In DNA form, the CDR3 reads TGTGCCAGCAGTTCGGGACTCGCCTACGAGCAGTACGTC. Translating gives CASSSGLAYEQYV.

The V and J genes are TRBV24-1 and TRBJ2-3; 10 positions agree with TRBD2. The CDR3 covers 16 residues. CDR1 and CDR2 from the germline V gene are KGHDR and SFDVKD. Unmatched junction bases numbered 11, after V lost 7 bases and J lost 5 bases. The CDR3 DNA reads TGTGCCACCAGACCCTCTAGCGGGAGTGAGTTAGATACGCAGTATTTT. As protein: CATRPSSGSELDTQYF.

There are many counts of this clonotype. The chain has TRBV2 and TRBJ1-1; D remains unclear. Trimming took 0 bases from V and 0 from J, leaving 14 bases between them. This CDR3 is built from 17 residues. Per germline, CDR1 SNHLY and CDR2 FYNNEI. The CDR3 region has the DNA TGTGCCAGCAGTGAAGCTCACGGGCGAGTAATGAACACTGAAGCTTTCTTT. It translates to CASSEAHGRVMNTEAFF.

The chain has TRBV7-2 and TRBJ1-2; TRBD1 matches at 11 bases. The germline V gene has CDR1 SGHTA and CDR2 FQGNSA. This CDR3 region has 15 residues. V gave up 5 bases and J gave up 7 bases; unmatched junction bases: 9. The CDR3 sequence is CASSLIGQGAAGYTF. CDR3 nucleotides: TGTGCCAGCAGCCTAATAGGACAGGGGGCGGCTGGCTACACCTTC.

Of note for this clonotype: A much larger clonotype is one base distant, so this may be a read error. The rearrangement links TRBV5-6 to TRBJ1-3, with a tentative D call TRBD1 (5 bases). The CDR3 is 14 amino acids. Germline CDR1 SGHDT, CDR2 YYEEEE. CDR3 DNA sequence: TGTGCCAGCAGCTTGGTGGGGACTGGAAGCACCATATATTTT. Protein product: CASSLVGTGSTIYF.

This clonotype was observed a handful of times. The rearrangement uses TRBV13 and TRBJ2-3, with D possibly TRBD1 on 5 matching bases. CDR1 is PRHDT and CDR2 is FYEKMQ in the germline V gene (reference sequence). Between the trimmed V and J ends, which lost 2 bases and 4 bases, there was a span of 25 bases. The CDR3 is 19 amino acids. DNA for the CDR3: TGTGCCAGCAGCTTAAGTAAAATTCAGGGTGTGGTCCCAGCAGATACGCAGTATTTT. Amino acids: CASSLSKIQGVVPADTQYF.

The chain recombines TRBV13 with TRBJ2-1; TRBD2 matches at 10 bases. V lost 1 base and J lost 10; bases outside the gene matches: 7. CDR1 and CDR2 from the germline V gene are PRHDT and FYEKMQ (reference sequence). The CDR3 has 15 residues. CDR3 protein: CASSLVPSGSGEQFF. The CDR3, as DNA: TGTGCCAGCAGCTTAGTCCCTAGCGGGAGTGGAGAGCAGTTCTTC.

This clonotype was seen repeatedly, ten times or more. The chain is built from TRBV20-1 and TRBJ2-2; the D is unclear. This CDR3 has 15 amino acids. Trimming took 0 bases from V and 4 from J, leaving 12 bases between them. Germline loops: CDR1 DFQATT, CDR2 SNEGSKA (reference sequence). The CDR3: CSARDASASTGELFF. The DNA for the CDR3 is TGCAGTGCTAGAGATGCTTCCGCTAGCACCGGGGAGCTGTTTTTT.

About this clonotype itself: No conserved phenylalanine or tryptophan is present at the end of the CDR3, so a read error is the likely explanation. Because the CDR3's place on the DNA is in doubt, the DNA is left out and the CDR3 is given as listed by TCRdb. This chain uses TRBV7-9 with TRBJ2-5. Germline V CDR1 and CDR2: SEHNR, FQNEAQ (reference sequence). Counting both end residues, the CDR3 totals 8 amino acids. CDR3 loop: CASSFNTI.

This clonotype came up once. The V and J genes are TRBV5-8 and TRBJ2-5; D gene ambiguous. The CDR3 spans 11 residues. V was pared by 9 bases and J by 5 bases, with 11 bases between. The V gene's germline CDR1 is SGHTS and CDR2 YDEGEE. The CDR3 bases are TGTGCCACCCCTTGGAAGGAGACCCAGTACTTC. It translates to CATPWKETQYF.

The chain couples TRBV24-1 to TRBJ2-3; D is undetermined. CDR1 KGHDR and CDR2 SFDVKD come from the germline V gene. The CDR3 length is 11 residues. Trimming cost V 10 bases and J 7 bases, with 11 bases left between them. CDR3: CATSLGHTQYF. The CDR3 nucleotides read TGTGCCACTAGTCTGGGTCATACGCAGTATTTT.

Only a few counts were recorded for this clonotype. V is TRBV15 and J is TRBJ2-5, with 7 bases matching TRBD2. The CDR3 has 16 amino acids. The V gene end was trimmed by 0 bases and the J gene end by 5 bases; junction bases not matched to a gene: 9. Germline CDR1 and CDR2: LNHNV and YYDKDF (reference sequence). The DNA for the CDR3 is TGTGCCACCAGCAGAGATTGGGGGGGTGTTGGGGAGACCCAGTACTTC. Its protein product is CATSRDWGGVGETQYF.

Comment on this clonotype: The junction shows a germline mismatch at one end, possibly a read error. The J gene is TRBJ1-2, the V gene TRBV30; a possible D gene is TRBD1 (5 bases). This CDR3 is 15 amino acids long. CDR1 is GTSNPN, CDR2 SVGIG, per germline (reference sequence). The CDR3 DNA is TGTGCCTGGAGTGTAGGGGCCGGGAGGAGCTATGGCTACATCTTC. This codes for CAWSVGAGRSYGYIF.

This chain links TRBV7-9 with TRBJ1-2, with TRBD1 identical over 7 bases. This CDR3 has 14 amino acids. V was pared by 5 bases and J by 4 bases, with 7 bases of the junction left unmatched. CDR1 SEHNR and CDR2 FQNEAQ come from the germline V gene (reference sequence). The CDR3 coding sequence is TGTGCCAGCAGCGCCCTACAGGGGACCTATGGCTACACCTTC. Its translation: CASSALQGTYGYTF.

CDR3 DNA: TGTGCCAGCAGTGAGGTCAGTTCGTATCAGCCCCAGCATTTT. It is translated as CASSEVSSYQPQHF. The chain has TRBV2 and TRBJ1-5, with D unresolved. Germline CDR1 reads SNHLY; CDR2 reads FYNNEI. V was shortened by 3 bases and J by 5 bases, with 11 bases between the two germline ends. The CDR3 has 14 amino acids.

A remark on this clonotype: The junction and the germline gene differ at one end; a read error may be behind it. CDR3: CASSGDRGYGQYF. The CDR3 coding sequence is TGTGCCAGCAGCGGGGACAGGGGATACGGGCAGTACTTC. This chain uses TRBV7-9 with TRBJ2-7; the match to TRBD1 covers 10 bases. The CDR3 is 13 amino acids. Germline V gives CDR1 SEHNR, CDR2 FQNEAQ (reference sequence). Drawing the rest from reference TRBV7-9 and TRBJ2-7, the complete variable domain is DTGVSQNPRHKITKRGQNVTFRCDPISEHNRLYWYRQTLGQGPEFLTYFQNEAQLEKSRLLSDRFSAERPKGSFSTLEIQRTEQGDSAMYLCASSGDRGYGQYFGPGTRLTVT.

For this clonotype: A much larger clone differs by one base, so this may be a read error. The conserved phenylalanine or tryptophan is not found at the CDR3 terminus, so this likely reflects a read error. The DNA for the CDR3 is TGTGCCAGCAGCTTAGCGAGACAGGGGAAAAACATTCAGTACGTC. It encodes CASSLARQGKNIQYV. The chain has TRBV11-2 and TRBJ2-4, with 8 bases matching TRBD1. The germline V gene encodes CDR1 SGHAT and CDR2 FQNNGV. The CDR3 loop spans 15 amino acids. V gave up 1 base and J gave up 4 bases; unmatched junction bases: 3.